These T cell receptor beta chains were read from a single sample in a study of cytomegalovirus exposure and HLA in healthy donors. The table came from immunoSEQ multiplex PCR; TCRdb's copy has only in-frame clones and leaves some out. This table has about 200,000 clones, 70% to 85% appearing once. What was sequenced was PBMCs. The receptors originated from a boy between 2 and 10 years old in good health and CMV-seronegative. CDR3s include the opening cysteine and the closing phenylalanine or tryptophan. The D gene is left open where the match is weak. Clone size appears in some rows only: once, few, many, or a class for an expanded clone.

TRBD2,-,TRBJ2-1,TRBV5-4,CASRQAGGLYNEQFF,TGTGCCAGCAGACAAGCGGGGGGCCTCTACAATGAGCAGTTCTTC
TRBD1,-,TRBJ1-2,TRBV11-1,CASRDTGVGYTF,TGTGCCAGCAGAGATACAGGGGTCGGCTACACCTTC
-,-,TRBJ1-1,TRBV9,CASSARAPARGWNTEAFF,TGTGCCAGCAGCGCGAGGGCACCCGCGCGGGGGTGGAACACTGAAGCTTTCTTT
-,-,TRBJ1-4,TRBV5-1,CASSLDQAQEKLFF,TGCGCCAGCAGCTTGGACCAGGCCCAGGAAAAACTGTTTTTT
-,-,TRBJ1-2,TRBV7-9,CASTTGLDGYTF,TGTGCCAGCACAACAGGGTTGGATGGCTACACCTTC
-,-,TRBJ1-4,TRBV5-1,CATLRGQFF,TGCGCCACGTTGCGGGGTCAGTTTTTT
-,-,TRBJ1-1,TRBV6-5,CASSYRGRGEAFF,TGTGCCAGCAGTTACCGGGGTCGGGGGGAAGCTTTCTTT
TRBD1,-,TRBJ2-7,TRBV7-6,CASSLGQGTYEQYF,TGTGCCAGCAGCTTGGGACAGGGGACCTACGAGCAGTACTTC
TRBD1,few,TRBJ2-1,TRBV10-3,CAIRRGQGENEQFF,TGTGCCATCAGGCGGGGACAGGGGGAGAATGAGCAGTTCTTC
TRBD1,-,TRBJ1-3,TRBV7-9,CASTLAGGAVTGGNTIYF,TGTGCCAGCACCTTGGCGGGGGGGGCCGTGACAGGGGGAAACACCATATATTTT
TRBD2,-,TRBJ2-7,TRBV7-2,CASSSTSGGLGEQYF,TGTGCCAGCAGCTCCACTAGCGGGGGTTTAGGCGAGCAGTACTTC
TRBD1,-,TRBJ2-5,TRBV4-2,CASSLGVGQEETQYF,TGTGCCAGCAGCCTTGGGGTAGGACAGGAGGAGACCCAGTACTTC
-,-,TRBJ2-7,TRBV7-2,CASSFGSFTYEQYF,TGTGCCAGCAGCTTCGGGTCGTTCACCTACGAGCAGTACTTC
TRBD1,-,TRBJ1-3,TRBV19,CASSTDRGKSGNTIYF,TGTGCCAGTAGTACAGACAGGGGCAAATCTGGAAACACCATATATTTT
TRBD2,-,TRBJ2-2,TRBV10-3,CAISEGTSGEYTGELFF,TGTGCCATCAGTGAGGGGACTAGCGGGGAATACACCGGGGAGCTGTTTTTT
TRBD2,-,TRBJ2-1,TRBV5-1,CASSLGLAGGVTYNEQFF,TGCGCCAGCAGCTTGGGACTAGCGGGGGGGGTGACCTACAATGAGCAGTTCTTC
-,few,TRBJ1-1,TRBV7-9,CASSLQGRTEAFF,TGTGCCAGCAGCCTACAGGGTAGGACTGAAGCTTTCTTT
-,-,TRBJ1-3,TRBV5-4,CASSDPREAGNTIYF,TGTGCCAGCAGCGATCCAAGGGAGGCCGGAAACACCATATATTTT
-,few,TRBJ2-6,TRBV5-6,CASSLLGASGANVLTF,TGTGCCAGCAGCTTGCTGGGGGCTAGTGGGGCCAACGTCCTGACTTTC
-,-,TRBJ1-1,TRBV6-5,CASRAGRWAFF,TGTGCCAGCAGAGCAGGGCGGTGGGCTTTCTTT
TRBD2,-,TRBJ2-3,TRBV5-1,CASSSIGLAATDTQYF,TGCGCCAGCAGCTCGATCGGACTAGCTGCAACAGATACGCAGTATTTT
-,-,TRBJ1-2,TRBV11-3,CASSNSGLGYTF,TGTGCCAGCAGTAACTCAGGGTTGGGCTACACCTTC
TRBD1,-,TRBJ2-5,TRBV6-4,CASSDALRDRGSETQYF,TGTGCCAGCAGTGACGCCTTACGGGACAGGGGGTCAGAGACCCAGTACTTC
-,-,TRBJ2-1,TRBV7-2,CASSLGHVYNEQFF,TGTGCCAGCAGCTTAGGACATGTATACAATGAGCAGTTCTTC
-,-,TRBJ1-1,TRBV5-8,CASRVNRVGNTEAFF,TGTGCCAGCAGGGTGAACAGGGTGGGGAACACTGAAGCTTTCTTT
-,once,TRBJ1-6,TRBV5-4,CASSLVTGNSPLHF,TGTGCCAGCAGCTTGGTCACAGGGAACTCACCCCTCCACTTT
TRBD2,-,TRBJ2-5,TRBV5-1,CASSLNGGIQETQYF,TGCGCCAGCAGCTTAAACGGGGGGATCCAAGAGACCCAGTACTTC
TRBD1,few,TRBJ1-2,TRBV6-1,CASTIRDSYGYTF,TGTGCCAGCACTATACGGGACAGTTATGGCTACACCTTC
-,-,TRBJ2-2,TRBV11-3,CASGGWTGELFF,TGTGCCAGCGGGGGGTGGACCGGGGAGCTGTTTTTT
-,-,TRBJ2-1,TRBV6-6,CASSSGTLSYNEQFF,TGTGCCAGCAGCTCCGGGACTTTATCCTACAATGAGCAGTTCTTC
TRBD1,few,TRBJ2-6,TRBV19,CASSQGTVGGANVLTF,TGTGCCAGTAGTCAGGGGACAGTGGGAGGGGCCAACGTCCTGACTTTC
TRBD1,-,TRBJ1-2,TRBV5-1,CASRDRGIYGYTF,TGCGCCAGCCGGGACAGGGGCATCTATGGCTACACCTTC
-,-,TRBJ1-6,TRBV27,CASSTYNSPLHF,TGTGCCAGCAGTACATATAATTCACCCCTCCACTTT
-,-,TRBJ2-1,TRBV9,CASSVGYAGNYNEQFF,TGTGCCAGCAGCGTAGGATATGCAGGGAATTACAATGAGCAGTTCTTC
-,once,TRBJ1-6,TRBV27,CASSFINSPLHF,TGTGCCAGCAGTTTTATAAATTCACCCCTCCACTTT
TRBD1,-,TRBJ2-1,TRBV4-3,CASSPGGTGGLNEQFF,TGCGCCAGCAGCCCTGGGGGGACAGGGGGCCTCAATGAGCAGTTCTTC
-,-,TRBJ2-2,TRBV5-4,CASSHHAGEELFF,TGTGCCAGCAGCCACCACGCAGGGGAGGAGCTGTTTTTT
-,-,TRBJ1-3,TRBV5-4,CASRTSTDSGNTIYF,TGTGCCAGCAGGACATCGACAGACTCTGGAAACACCATATATTTT
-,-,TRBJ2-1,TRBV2,CASRGLGQFF,TGTGCCAGCAGAGGACTGGGGCAGTTCTTC
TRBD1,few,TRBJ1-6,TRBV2,CASRGTGNSPLHF,TGTGCCAGCAGGGGGACAGGTAATTCACCCCTCCACTTT
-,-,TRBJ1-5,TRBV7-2,CASSFVTGSGNQPQHF,TGTGCCAGCAGCTTCGTCACGGGATCCGGCAATCAGCCCCAGCATTTT
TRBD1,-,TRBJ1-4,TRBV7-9,CASSLAPGQGESEKLFF,TGTGCCAGCAGCTTAGCCCCGGGACAGGGGGAGTCGGAAAAACTGTTTTTT
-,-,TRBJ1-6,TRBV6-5,CASSSVQYNSPLHF,TGTGCCAGCAGTTCAGTTCAATATAATTCACCCCTCCACTTT
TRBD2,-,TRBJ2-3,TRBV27,CASSLSRGGVTDTQYF,TGTGCCAGCAGTTTATCGCGGGGGGGCGTCACAGATACGCAGTATTTT
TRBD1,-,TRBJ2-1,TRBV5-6,CASSLPGQGIYNEQFF,TGTGCCAGCAGCTTACCGGGACAGGGAATCTACAATGAGCAGTTCTTC